This T cell receptor (beta chain) was profiled in a study of regulatory T cells in long-lasting Graves disease (dated by TCRdb to about 2021). Regarding the complete study: Patients with newly diagnosed Graves' disease had been on antithyroid drugs for under 3 months. Persistent Graves' disease patients were compared with newly diagnosed Graves' disease patients by peripheral blood TCR sequencing and RNA sequencing. TCR sequencing covered roughly 13 persistent and roughly 20 newly diagnosed Graves' disease patients, 33 samples in total. The study took place in China and was registered as a clinical trial.

Broad study findings and their caveats: Persistent disease showed preferential use of TRBV28, TRBJ1-2 and TRBJ2-5, whereas newly diagnosed disease favored TRBV20-1 and TRBJ2-1. The authors acknowledged the small sample size as a limitation that may reduce accuracy. The study examined only peripheral blood because the primary lesion, thyroid tissue, could not be accessed. A larger number of public clonotypes was shared among persistent patients (approximately 2,500) than among newly diagnosed patients (roughly 930). Only the TCR beta chain was sequenced and analyzed. Lower TCR Shannon entropy and fewer highly expanded clones were observed in persistent Graves' disease patients than in newly diagnosed patients, which suggested clonal expansion.

According to the germline V gene (reference sequence), CDR1 reads MNHEY and CDR2 reads SMNVEV. From its cysteine to its phenylalanine, the CDR3 spans 14 amino acids. CDR3 DNA is the only sequence kept; it has 42 bases, read in frame from the first base. Ends trimmed: V by 6 bases, J by 7 bases; bases unmatched to a gene: 6. Libraries were constructed by multiplex PCR. Sequencing was performed on an Illumina HiSeq 4000. iRepertoire HTBI primers and Arm-PCR amplification of CDR3 regions were used to construct TCR beta libraries. Gel purification was performed on PCR products prior to sequencing. Regarding the original processing steps: Across samples, roughly 60 TRBV and 13 to 15 TRBJ segments were identified and used for gene usage analysis of CDR3 amino acid clonotypes. Filtered high-quality paired reads were merged into contigs using COPE and FqMerger. BLAST was used to align contigs to IMGT TRBV, TRBD and TRBJ reference genes, and CDR3 was defined according to IMGT. Clonotypes above 0.1% frequency were classified as highly expanded clones. Repertoire diversity was measured by Shannon entropy, and V-J evenness by the Gini coefficient. Clonotypes shared by more than one individual were considered public. The public reads were reanalyzed by TCRdb: fastp trimming at Q25, MiXCR alignment, in-frame beta chains only. Rows with a matching CDR3 protein are joined into one entry that keeps the most common DNA and genes. The V and J calls were not made by the authors but by TCRdb's processing. The sample includes about 440,000 distinct CDR3 sequences, with roughly 15% observed a single time. The ten largest clones add up to 20% to 25% of the sample.

Interpreted using the paper, the time point label stands for: newly diagnosed GD, antithyroid drugs for less than 3 months. RNA was extracted from PBMCs in TRIzol for both TCR sequencing and RNA sequencing. The diagnosis of Graves' disease was made according to American Thyroid Association guidelines. Recruitment of patients was carried out at an endocrinology department in Xi'an, China. Each patient gave 9 to 10 milliliters of peripheral blood, collected in an EDTA anticoagulant tube. Ficoll Paque Plus density gradient separation was used to isolate PBMCs, and no additional T cell sorting was done. An Agilent 2100 Bioanalyzer and agarose gel were used to assess RNA quality, and a NanoDrop 2000 was used to measure RNA concentration. This clonotype was recorded at least ten times. Its antigen is unknown. The sample holds no much larger clone one base away, and base qualities are not on file. The data also belong to a second study, concerning T cells in Graves' hyperthyroidism and ophthalmopathy. As that second paper reports: Stable Graves' hyperthyroidism was defined as no progression to ophthalmopathy during 18 months of follow-up. Hyperthyroidism patients were newly diagnosed, had a disease duration of under 2 months, and were aged 18 to 65 years. Any patient with an uncontrolled infection, another autoimmune disease, pregnancy or lactation was excluded. Diagnoses relied on clinical symptoms, serum thyroxine and TRAb, thyroid ultrasound and orbital computed tomography. For the first round of RT-PCR on the TCR CDR3, the HTBI primer set was used together with the Qiagen OneStep RT-PCR kit. Most expanded thyroid clonotypes (frequency above 0.001) were also detected in blood, suggesting blood repertoires may reflect thyroid immune responses. A model built on a 13 V-J signature distinguished ophthalmopathy from stable hyperthyroidism, reaching over 85% sensitivity and 81.08% specificity in cross-validation and 80%/75% in testing. In validation, progression to ophthalmopathy was predicted by the model with roughly 71% sensitivity and around 76% specificity, a median of around 5.9 months before onset. To identify distinguishing TCR V-J signatures, a discovery cohort of about 100 patients was used, comprising 43 with Graves' ophthalmopathy and about 59 with stable Graves' hyperthyroidism. Prospective prediction of ophthalmopathy was tested in an independent validation cohort consisting of 18 hyperthyroidism patients and more than 15 patients who later progressed to ophthalmopathy. The 100 or so discovery patients were divided at random into training and test sets in a 7:3 ratio. The study also compared thyroid tissue and blood T-cell repertoires from several Graves' hyperthyroidism patients. Following sampling, methimazole starting at 30 mg daily was given to hyperthyroidism patients, and high-dose intravenous methylprednisolone was given to ophthalmopathy patients. A second multiplex PCR round built the libraries, followed by size selection and purification. Paired-end sequencing of the libraries was performed with 100 bp reads on an Illumina HiSeq2000. Raw data were processed with SOAPnuke, discarding reads with adapters, uncalled bases, mean Phred below 15, or no exact constant-primer or identifier match. COPE v1.2.5 was used to merge high-quality paired reads, and clonotypes were defined as unique nucleotide sequences. MiTCR v1.1 was used to align clonotypes to the IMGT TRBV, TRBD and TRBJ reference segments. Analysis was restricted to V-J combinations with a frequency above 0.0001, which covered over 98% of repertoires. The TCS score was defined as F50 (clonal expansion) divided by E x V (chaos), with BLOSUM62-based TCRdist calculated between CDR3 peptides within each V-J. Welch's t-statistics and random forest reduced roughly 500 V-J features to roughly 13, which were used in a naive Bayes classifier (R e1071). Sample size was not statistically predetermined, and blinding of investigators to group allocation was not performed. The paper reports TCR Vbeta CDR3 sequencing of some 140 peripheral blood samples: some 44 ophthalmopathy, some 80 hyperthyroidism and 17 progressor patients.

This TCR was recovered from a young woman with Graves disease. Donor details come from another sample of the same person, matched by shared clones. The V and J genes are TRBV27 and TRBJ2-7, and 13 bases in between align with TRBD2. The sequences come from peripheral blood mononuclear cells (PBMCs), collected at new diagnosis, from a patient treated with antithyroid drugs. CDR3 reads: CASSGTSGVWEQYF. The bases are TGTGCCAGCAGCGGGACTAGCGGGGTCTGGGAGCAGTACTTC.